This T cell receptor beta chain was identified in a study of blood T cell repertoires in COVID-19. At the level of the study: Acute-phase and convalescent COVID-19 samples originated in the United States, Italy and Spain. The analysed material was cDNA or gDNA that came from T cells, B-cell-depleted T cells, or PBMCs.

In the authors' methods: Researchers report that nucleated cell counts were estimated from reference gene primer amplification. Sequencing was performed with immunoSEQ multiplex PCR; in TCRdb, only in-frame clones are kept and a portion is missing. V and J calls and clone size are those listed in that table; D and trimming were worked out from the DNA. The repertoire holds over 90,000 clones, with 75% to 90% as singletons. V gave up 0 bases and J gave up 1 base, with 9 bases separating them. The germline V gene encodes CDR1 LGHDT and CDR2 YNNKEL (reference sequence). The CDR3 has 15 residues. The sequenced sample consisted of peripheral blood. This TCR was recovered from an elderly man with acute or convalescent COVID-19. This chain joins TRBV3-1 (or the pseudogene TRBV3-2) and TRBJ2-5, with D unresolved. The CDR3 region has the DNA TGTGCCAGCAGCCAAGATGCGGTGGTCCAAGAGACCCAGTACTTC. This gives the protein CASSQDAVVQETQYF.